This T cell receptor (beta chain) came from a study of shared clonotypes between healthy human individuals. The data were produced by immunoSEQ multiplex PCR, yet TCRdb's version contains in-frame clones alone and is incomplete. The sample holds roughly 2,500,000 clones, 93% seen once. Germline V CDR1 and CDR2: MDHEN, SYDVKM. The CDR3 covers 11 residues. V lost 5 bases and J 6 bases, leaving 7 bases between the germline ends. The V call is TRBV28, the J call TRBJ1-1, with D unresolved. The TCR originated in a man younger than 35 in good health. Some clones in this sample may be carry-over from other donors' samples. The sequencing input was naive CD4+ T cells from PBMCs. Noted subset: CD45RA+ positively selected. The CDR3 protein is CASSTRAEAFF. The CDR3 bases are TGTGCCAGCAGTACTCGTGCTGAAGCTTTCTTT.